The 32 T cell receptor beta chains reported below all come from one sample, sequenced in a study of cytomegalovirus exposure and HLA in healthy donors. 60 Vbeta and 13 Jbeta primers were used in PCR. Assay used: immunoSEQ multiplex PCR; TCRdb lists only in-frame clones, some missing. Its listing shows 100,000 or so clones. Sample: PBMCs. The receptors derive from a man between 50 and 59 years old in good health and CMV-seronegative.

Concerning this clone itself: One junction end does not reproduce the germline sequence, and a read error may be involved. The V call is TRBV5-5, the J call TRBJ2-1, with TRBD2 identical over 10 bases. The CDR3 is made up of 12 amino acids. Germline CDR1 SGHKS, CDR2 YYEKEE (reference sequence). This CDR3 is CASSESGGEQVF. The CDR3 DNA reads TGTGCCAGCAGCGAAAGCGGGGGGGAGCAGGTCTTC.

This chain connects TRBV15 to TRBJ2-7, with unresolved D. CDR1 is LNHNV and CDR2 is YYDKDF in the germline V gene (reference sequence). The CDR3 sequence is 13 residues long. Trimming removed 1 base at V and 4 bases at J, with 8 bases between. The CDR3 nucleotides read TGTGCCACCAGCAGAGTAAACGGTTACGAGCAGTACTTC. Translation: CATSRVNGYEQYF.

The V and J genes are TRBV19 and TRBJ1-1, with D possibly matching TRBD1 (5 bases). The V and J ends lost 4 bases and 3 bases respectively, with 18 bases between them. Germline CDR1 and CDR2: LNHDA and SQIVND (reference sequence). CDR3 length equals 16 residues. The CDR3 region is CASSKGGYRGDTEAFF. The CDR3 DNA reads TGTGCCAGTAGTAAGGGTGGGTATCGGGGGGACACTGAAGCTTTCTTT.

The chain joins TRBV27 to TRBJ1-5; maybe TRBD1 (6 bases). The CDR3 has 14 amino acids. CDR1 and CDR2 (germline): MNHEY, SMNVEV (reference sequence). V lost 7 bases, J lost 7 bases, and 17 bases lay in between. For the CDR3, the DNA is TGTGCCAGCACGGCCAGGGGTGCTGGACAGCCCCAGCATTTT. Protein sequence: CASTARGAGQPQHF.

V gene TRBV27 combines with J gene TRBJ2-1; tentatively, D is TRBD1 (7 bases). CDR3 size: 14 residues. Germline values: CDR1 MNHEY, CDR2 SMNVEV (reference sequence). Trimming shortened V by 2 bases and J by 6 bases, and 11 bases separated the two germline ends. This CDR3 reads CASSLRGTANEQFF. DNA for the CDR3: TGTGCCAGCAGTTTACGCGGGACAGCCAATGAGCAGTTCTTC.

The CDR3 is CASSRETSGGNTGELFF. In DNA, the CDR3 is TGCGCCAGCAGCCGAGAGACTAGCGGGGGGAACACCGGGGAGCTGTTTTTT. The chain employs TRBV4-1 and TRBJ2-2; 12 bases match TRBD2. From germline, CDR1 is MGHRA and CDR2 YSYEKL. The CDR3 loop spans 17 amino acids. Unmatched junction bases numbered 4, after V lost 4 bases and J lost 1 base.

As regards this clone: Other DNA sequences within the sample encode an identical CDR3. The V and J genes are TRBV4-3 and TRBJ2-1; D perhaps matches TRBD1 (5 bases). V was trimmed by 0 bases and J by 9 bases, leaving 12 bases between them. Germline V CDR1 and CDR2: LGHNA, YSLEER. This CDR3 spans 14 amino acids. This chain's CDR3 is CASSQDLAGSEQFF. The CDR3 nucleotides are TGCGCCAGCAGCCAAGATTTGGCAGGGTCTGAGCAGTTCTTC.

This sequence joins TRBV11-2 and TRBJ2-1; 11 bases map to TRBD2. Trimming removed 2 bases from V and 5 bases from J; junction bases left unmatched: 2. This CDR3 spans 15 amino acids. Germline V gives CDR1 SGHAT, CDR2 FQNNGV. DNA for the CDR3: TGTGCCAGCAGCTTACGGGGACTAGCGGACAATGAGCAGTTCTTC. Encoded protein: CASSLRGLADNEQFF.

This chain joins TRBV5-4 and TRBJ1-3; TRBD1 is a possible D gene (5 bases). The germline V gene has CDR1 SGHNT and CDR2 YYREEE (reference sequence). V lost 3 bases, J lost 0 bases, and 10 bases lay in between. The CDR3 covers 15 residues. CDR3 sequence (DNA): TGTGCCAGCAGCTCAGGGACTAACTCTGGAAACACCATATATTTT. Encoded protein: CASSSGTNSGNTIYF.

The rearrangement joins TRBV29-1 to TRBJ1-5, with a possible D match to TRBD1 (5 bases). V shed 4 bases and J shed 0 bases, with 13 bases lying between them. The CDR3 totals 15 residues. Germline V gene data show CDR1 as SQVTM and CDR2 as ANQGSEA. CDR3 loop: CSVGEGSDSNQPQHF. Here the CDR3 DNA reads TGCAGCGTTGGGGAGGGGTCGGATAGCAATCAGCCCCAGCATTTT. The full variable domain, in which reference TRBV29-1 and TRBJ1-5 provide the parts outside the CDR3, is SAVISQKPSRDICQRGTSLTIQCQVDSQVTMMFWYRQQPGQSLTLIATANQGSEATYESGFVIDKFPISRPNLTFSTLTVSNMSPEDSSIYLCSVGEGSDSNQPQHFGDGTRLSIL.

The chain couples TRBV5-6 to TRBJ1-1; no reliable D call. Germline values: CDR1 SGHDT, CDR2 YYEEEE. Trimming took off 2 bases at V and 6 bases at J, with 8 bases between the two ends. CDR3 size: 12 residues. CDR3 residues: CASSLRSAEAFF. In DNA, the CDR3 is TGTGCCAGCAGCTTAAGGAGCGCTGAAGCTTTCTTT.

V usage is TRBV9 and J usage is TRBJ2-2, with 7 bases that match TRBD2. V was clipped by 0 bases and J by 3 bases; unmatched bases: 5. The CDR3 extends over 16 amino acids. Germline lookup yields CDR1 SGDLS and CDR2 YYNGEE. This CDR3 reads CASSVATSDYTGELFF. CDR3 DNA: TGTGCCAGCAGCGTAGCTACTAGCGATTACACCGGGGAGCTGTTTTTT. The full variable domain, completed using reference TRBV9 and TRBJ2-2, is DSGVTQTPKHLITATGQRVTLRCSPRSGDLSVYWYQQSLDQGLQFLIQYYNGEERAKGNILERFSAQQFPDLHSELNLSSLELGDSALYFCASSVATSDYTGELFFGEGSRLTVL.

The chain has TRBV19 and TRBJ1-5; D is ambiguous. V lost 6 bases and J lost 1, with 10 bases in between. The CDR3 covers 14 residues. Germline V gene lookup returns CDR1 LNHDA and CDR2 SQIVND (reference sequence). CDR3 nucleotide sequence: TGTGCCAGTAGCGTGCCCGGGAGCAATCAGCCCCAGCATTTT. It translates to CASSVPGSNQPQHF.

The chain is built from TRBV5-6 and TRBJ2-5; no reliable D call. With the DNA end fitting TRBJ2-7 better, the J assignment may be wrong. The CDR3 extends over 14 amino acids. The germline gives CDR1 SGHDT, CDR2 YYEEEE. The CDR3 loop reads CASSHRPDNYEQYF. The CDR3 DNA is TGTGCCAGCAGCCATCGGCCGGATAACTACGAGCAGTACTTC.

The V gene is TRBV14, the J gene TRBJ2-7; 9 nucleotides match TRBD1. Germline CDR1 and CDR2: SGHDN and FVKESK. V was pared by 4 bases and J by 6 bases, with 4 bases of the junction left unmatched. The length of the CDR3 is 13 residues. CDR3: CASSRWTGAEQYF. CDR3 nucleotides: TGTGCCAGCAGCCGCTGGACAGGGGCCGAGCAGTACTTC.

The chain is built from TRBV7-9 and TRBJ1-6; D is uncertain. Trimming removed 3 bases at V and 6 bases at J, with 9 bases between. This CDR3 spans 14 amino acids. CDR1 is SEHNR and CDR2 is FQNEAQ in the germline V gene (reference sequence). The CDR3 is CASSFVELNSPLHF. The CDR3 DNA follows: TGTGCCAGCAGCTTTGTGGAGCTTAATTCACCCCTCCACTTT.

V gene TRBV7-9 combines with J gene TRBJ2-1; TRBD2 agrees at 8 bases. With 5 bases clipped from V and 6 bases from J, the junction kept 6 bases outside the gene matches. The CDR3 runs to 14 residues. Germline V gene data show CDR1 as SEHNR and CDR2 as FQNEAQ (reference sequence). CDR3 region: CASSPSGGFNEQFF. CDR3 DNA sequence: TGTGCCAGCAGCCCCTCGGGGGGGTTCAATGAGCAGTTCTTC.

This rearrangement joins TRBV5-1 to TRBJ2-7, with TRBD2 matching 7 bases. The germline V gene has CDR1 SGHRS and CDR2 YFSETQ. V shed 1 base, J shed 0 bases, and the junction held 1 base outside the gene matches. This CDR3 contains 14 residues. Here the CDR3 reads CASSLREDSYEQYF. CDR3 nucleotides: TGCGCCAGCAGCTTGCGGGAGGACTCCTACGAGCAGTACTTC.

The chain joins TRBV5-4 to TRBJ1-2; 7 positions agree with TRBD1. Germline lookup yields CDR1 SGHNT and CDR2 YYREEE (reference sequence). The CDR3 covers 14 residues. V dropped 0 bases and J dropped 6; count of bases not matched to a gene: 5. This CDR3 is CASSLVSRGDGYTF. CDR3 bases: TGTGCCAGCAGCTTGGTATCCAGGGGGGATGGCTACACCTTC.

The CDR3 region is CASSVQGVGYTF. Here the CDR3 DNA reads TGTGCCAGCTCAGTACAGGGGGTTGGCTACACCTTC. The rearrangement links TRBV18 to TRBJ1-2; 8 nucleotides align to TRBD1. This CDR3 is built from 12 residues. After removal of 5 bases from V and 7 bases from J, the junction contained 3 bases not matched to a gene. Germline V gene sequence: CDR1 KGHSH, CDR2 LQKENI.

The chain has TRBV10-2 and TRBJ1-5; the match to TRBD1 covers 9 bases. The trim removed 1 base at V and 5 bases at J, leaving 3 bases unmatched. Looked up from germline, CDR1 is WSHSY and CDR2 is SAAADI. The length of the CDR3 is 15 residues. CDR3 nucleotide sequence: TGCGCCAGCAGTGAGTTTGGACAGGGGCATCAGCCCCAGCATTTT. It is translated as CASSEFGQGHQPQHF.

This chain links TRBV5-3 with TRBJ2-5; 10 bases are a match to TRBD2. Gene TRBJ2-7 matches the end of the DNA better, so the J call may be wrong. TRBV5-3 is classed as an ORF, of uncertain function. This CDR3 is built from 16 residues. The CDR3 nucleotides read TGTGCCAGAAGCACAACTAGCGGGGATCTCTCCTACGAGCAGTACTTC. Translation: CARSTTSGDLSYEQYF.

This chain joins TRBV5-4 and TRBJ2-1; a weak D match, TRBD1 (5 bases). The CDR3 is made up of 15 amino acids. V was clipped by 4 bases and J by 7 bases, with 18 bases between them. CDR1 and CDR2 from the germline V gene are SGHNT and YYREEE (reference sequence). The CDR3 DNA reads TGTGCCAGCAGCACCCCGGTGGGGCTTCTAAATGAGCAGTTCTTC. Its protein product is CASSTPVGLLNEQFF.

The chain carries TRBV5-1 and TRBJ1-1, with TRBD1 as a possible D gene (6 bases). This CDR3 contains 14 residues. Trimming took 5 bases from V and 1 from J, leaving 12 bases between them. Germline V gene sequence: CDR1 SGHRS, CDR2 YFSETQ. The CDR3 here is CASSFQGQNTEAFF. In nucleotides, the CDR3 is TGCGCCAGCAGTTTTCAGGGACAGAACACTGAAGCTTTCTTT.

In regard to this clone: The junction departs from the called germline gene at one end, perhaps through a read error. CDR3 DNA: TGTGCTAGCAGCTTAGTTGGGCTATTGGCTTTCTTT. It encodes CASSLVGLLAFF. The gene calls are TRBV7-7 and TRBJ1-1; the D is unclear. CDR1 and CDR2 from the germline V gene are SSHAT and FNYEAQ (reference sequence). There are 12 residues in the CDR3.

The gene calls are TRBV19 and TRBJ2-7; 13 bases map to TRBD2. Germline CDR1 reads LNHDA; CDR2 reads SQIVND (reference sequence). Germline trimming cut 1 base from V and 3 bases from J; bases unmatched to any gene: 0. This CDR3 spans 15 amino acids. The CDR3 protein is CASSIGTSGGYEQYF. The CDR3 nucleotides are TGTGCCAGTAGTATAGGGACTAGCGGGGGCTACGAGCAGTACTTC.

CDR3 DNA: TGTGCCAGCAGCTTAGAGGCAGGCTCATCGGAAAAACTGTTTTTT. Its translation: CASSLEAGSSEKLFF. V is TRBV7-9 and J is TRBJ1-4; D is unresolved. Per the germline V gene, CDR1 is SEHNR and CDR2 is FQNEAQ (reference sequence). The CDR3 contains 15 residues. With 1 base removed from V and 8 bases from J, the gap between germline ends came to 14 bases.

V and J are TRBV7-2 and TRBJ1-5; TRBD1 is a possible D gene (5 bases). Between the trimmed V and J ends, which lost 3 bases and 5 bases, there was a span of 26 bases. This CDR3 comprises 19 residues. Germline V gene lookup returns CDR1 SGHTA and CDR2 FQGNSA. In DNA, the CDR3 is TGTGCCAGCAGCTTCGGGGGGGGAAACCTCCCCGGTGTCGATCAGCCCCAGCATTTT. This codes for CASSFGGGNLPGVDQPQHF.

The genes are TRBV19 and TRBJ1-1; unclear D gene. V dropped 1 base and J dropped 6 bases, with 9 bases sitting between them. This CDR3 is built from 13 residues. Germline V gives CDR1 LNHDA, CDR2 SQIVND (reference sequence). The CDR3 reads CASSIVSPAEAFF. The CDR3 nucleotides read TGTGCCAGTAGTATAGTATCCCCAGCTGAAGCTTTCTTT.

CDR3 loop: CASRPSGTDQPQHF. The CDR3 DNA sequence: TGTGCCAGCAGGCCTTCGGGAACGGATCAGCCCCAGCATTTT. The chain couples TRBV6-6 to TRBJ1-5; D unresolved. The CDR3 length is 14 residues. Germline lookup yields CDR1 MNHNY and CDR2 SVGAGI (reference sequence). V shed 6 bases and J shed 5 bases, with 14 bases lying between them.

This sequence joins TRBV18 and TRBJ2-1; D gene unclear. The V and J ends lost 4 bases and 10 bases respectively, with 11 bases between them. This CDR3 is built from 12 residues. Germline CDR1 is KGHSH and CDR2 is LQKENI. This CDR3 reads CASSRQLREQFF. CDR3 bases: TGTGCCAGCTCACGGCAGCTCAGGGAGCAGTTCTTC. Complete variable domain (other parts from reference TRBV18 and TRBJ2-1): NAGVMQNPRHLVRRRGQEARLRCSPMKGHSHVYWYRQLPEEGLKFMVYLQKENIIDESGMPKERFSAEFPKEGPSILRIQQVVRGDSAAYFCASSRQLREQFFGPGTRLTVL.

The chain combines TRBV18 with TRBJ2-7; 10 bases are shared with TRBD1. Germline assignment: CDR1 KGHSH and CDR2 LQKENI. After removal of 3 bases from V and 3 bases from J, the junction contained 5 bases not matched to a gene. The CDR3 has 15 residues. This CDR3 reads CASSPSGTGVYEQYF. For the CDR3, the DNA is TGTGCCAGCTCACCCTCCGGGACAGGGGTCTACGAGCAGTACTTC.